The rows below give T cell receptor beta chains drawn from one sample of a study of CXCR3-negative and CXCR3-positive naive CD8 T cells. Reanalyzing the 5' RACE reads, TCRdb keeps one entry per CDR3 protein, without DNA. Recorded here are 150,000 or so distinct CDR3 sequences; the top ten clones represent 0.45% to 0.55%. The sample comprised naive CXCR3+ CD8+ T cells from blood. The origin of the receptors is a human donor in good health. Some clones in this sample may be carry-over from other donors' samples. CDR3s include the opening cysteine and the closing phenylalanine or tryptophan.

v_gene: TRBV12-3/TRBV12-4; len: 13; j_gene: TRBJ2-1; CDR3aa: CALGASSYNEQFF
v_gene: TRBV12-3/TRBV12-4; len: 15; j_gene: TRBJ1-6; CDR3aa: CASSLHYEEDSPLHF
v_gene: TRBV12-5; len: 14; j_gene: TRBJ2-1; CDR3aa: CASGRAPLYNEQFF
v_gene: TRBV4-3; len: 16; j_gene: TRBJ2-1; CDR3aa: CASSRGLAGVVNEQFF
v_gene: TRBV21-1; len: 12; j_gene: TRBJ2-7; CDR3aa: CASSHRGYEQYF
v_gene: TRBV12-3/TRBV12-4; len: 16; j_gene: TRBJ1-3; CDR3aa: CASGSSFKGSGNTIYF
v_gene: TRBV27; len: 15; j_gene: TRBJ2-1; CDR3aa: CASSSGTLVYNEQFF
v_gene: TRBV19; len: 14; j_gene: TRBJ2-1; CDR3aa: CASSTAYSYNEQFF
v_gene: TRBV6-2/TRBV6-3; len: 14; j_gene: TRBJ1-1; CDR3aa: CASSYKGFNTEAFF
v_gene: TRBV7-9; len: 16; j_gene: TRBJ2-2; CDR3aa: CASSLAPGSGTGELFF
v_gene: TRBV28; len: 15; j_gene: TRBJ2-7; CDR3aa: CASSYLAGNFYEQYF
v_gene: TRBV6-1; len: 11; j_gene: TRBJ2-1; CDR3aa: CASPIGGEQFF
v_gene: TRBV11-1; len: 15; j_gene: TRBJ2-2; CDR3aa: CASSFAEANTGELFF
v_gene: TRBV13; len: 14; j_gene: TRBJ2-7; CDR3aa: CASSQGGYPYEQYF
v_gene: TRBV28; len: 12; j_gene: TRBJ2-7; CDR3aa: CASSLEGNEQYF
v_gene: TRBV28; len: 17; j_gene: TRBJ2-2; CDR3aa: CASSFPSETENTGELFF
v_gene: TRBV7-8; len: 17; j_gene: TRBJ2-7; CDR3aa: CASSGPRTGGVSYEQYF
v_gene: TRBV29-1; len: 15; j_gene: TRBJ2-1; CDR3aa: CSVEKDGSSYNEQFF
v_gene: TRBV9; len: 15; j_gene: TRBJ2-1; CDR3aa: CASSVVLGEADEQFF
v_gene: TRBV4-2; len: 15; j_gene: TRBJ2-7; CDR3aa: CASSQGLAGVYEQYF
v_gene: TRBV2; len: 14; j_gene: TRBJ2-4; CDR3aa: CASRTTAPKNIQYF
v_gene: TRBV5-1; len: 15; j_gene: TRBJ2-1; CDR3aa: CASRITSGRFNEQFF
v_gene: TRBV5-1; len: 14; j_gene: TRBJ2-7; CDR3aa: CASSLTSGSYEQYF
v_gene: TRBV15; len: 14; j_gene: TRBJ2-7; CDR3aa: CATSRERAHLEQYF
v_gene: TRBV12-3/TRBV12-4; len: 14; j_gene: TRBJ2-5; CDR3aa: CASSFAGNGETQYF
v_gene: TRBV27; len: 13; j_gene: TRBJ2-7; CDR3aa: CASSPMTFYEQYF
v_gene: TRBV29-1; len: 11; j_gene: TRBJ2-2; CDR3aa: CSVEVTGELFF
v_gene: TRBV29-1; len: 14; j_gene: TRBJ2-7; CDR3aa: CSVEDRQGSYEQYF
v_gene: TRBV5-1; len: 13; j_gene: TRBJ1-5; CDR3aa: CASSLLVGQPQHF
v_gene: TRBV3-1; len: 16; j_gene: TRBJ2-2; CDR3aa: CASSHLLAGYTGELFF
v_gene: TRBV7-2; len: 13; j_gene: TRBJ2-7; CDR3aa: CASRPAGPLQQYF
v_gene: TRBV6-4; len: 15; j_gene: TRBJ2-7; CDR3aa: CASSSDLFSLYEQYF
v_gene: TRBV29-1; len: 15; j_gene: TRBJ2-1; CDR3aa: CSATSGGDSYNEQFF
v_gene: TRBV14; len: 13; j_gene: TRBJ2-2; CDR3aa: CASSQVAHGELFF
v_gene: TRBV7-6; len: 14; j_gene: TRBJ1-1; CDR3aa: CASSLSNGDTEAFF
v_gene: TRBV29-1; len: 12; j_gene: TRBJ2-1; CDR3aa: CSVAGQVGEQFF
v_gene: TRBV14; len: 16; j_gene: TRBJ1-3; CDR3aa: CASSRTGIFTGNTIYF